Listed below are T cell receptor beta chains from one sample, sequenced in a study of identifying expanded T cells in peripheral blood. Sequenced by immunoSEQ multiplex PCR; TCRdb stores in-frame clones only, minus some. The table includes about 110,000 clones, about 89% detected once. The sample consisted of blood. The receptor set was obtained from a person between 18 and 75 years old in good health. Each CDR3 is given with its conserved first and last residue. Fields, in order: V gene, clone size, D gene, J gene, CDR3 protein, CDR3 DNA. A D gene is named only where the DNA matches it firmly. Size is omitted from some rows. Given values are once, few, many or a class for expanded clones.

V: TRBV30
size: -
D: -
J: TRBJ2-1
CDR3: CAWSVLGDILLGQFF
DNA: TGTGCCTGGAGTGTACTTGGGGACATCTTACTGGGGCAGTTCTTC

V: TRBV7-9
size: -
D: TRBD1
J: TRBJ1-5
CDR3: CASSPGTGYQPQHF
DNA: TGTGCCAGCAGCCCAGGGACAGGGTATCAGCCCCAGCATTTT

V: TRBV28
size: -
D: -
J: TRBJ1-2
CDR3: CASKTGSGYYGYTF
DNA: TGTGCCAGCAAAACAGGTTCGGGATACTATGGCTACACCTTC

V: TRBV28
size: -
D: -
J: TRBJ1-2
CDR3: CASMEGVRGYTF
DNA: TGTGCCAGTATGGAAGGTGTTCGCGGCTACACCTTC

V: TRBV28
size: -
D: -
J: TRBJ1-5
CDR3: CASRIRDSIQPQHF
DNA: TGTGCCAGCAGGATAAGGGACTCCATTCAGCCCCAGCATTTT

V: TRBV5-5
size: -
D: -
J: TRBJ1-2
CDR3: CASSQENKQGAYGYTF
DNA: TGTGCCAGCAGCCAAGAAAACAAACAGGGTGCCTATGGCTACACCTTC

V: TRBV2
size: -
D: -
J: TRBJ1-2
CDR3: CASSETAGSYGYTF
DNA: TGTGCCAGCAGTGAAACCGCTGGGAGCTATGGCTACACCTTC

V: TRBV6-4
size: -
D: -
J: TRBJ2-1
CDR3: CASSDVSGSSYNEQFF
DNA: TGTGCCAGCAGTGACGTTTCGGGAAGCTCCTACAATGAGCAGTTCTTC

V: TRBV28
size: -
D: -
J: TRBJ2-1
CDR3: CATRRARGSPHPIYNEQFF
DNA: TGTGCCACCCGAAGGGCCAGGGGATCCCCCCATCCGATCTACAATGAGCAGTTCTTC

V: TRBV2
size: -
D: -
J: TRBJ2-7
CDR3: CASILRRIEQYF
DNA: TGTGCCAGCATTCTCAGAAGAATCGAGCAGTACTTC

V: TRBV15
size: -
D: -
J: TRBJ1-5
CDR3: CATSSPLGVYGSNQPQHF
DNA: TGTGCCACCAGCAGCCCCCTGGGAGTGTATGGTAGCAATCAGCCCCAGCATTTT

V: TRBV6-6
size: -
D: TRBD1
J: TRBJ1-1
CDR3: CASSIRGRSDTEAFF
DNA: TGTGCCAGCAGCATCAGGGGGCGGTCGGACACTGAAGCTTTCTTT

V: TRBV7-2
size: -
D: -
J: TRBJ2-5
CDR3: CASSFKRRDQETQYF
DNA: TGTGCCAGCAGCTTTAAGAGGCGGGACCAAGAGACCCAGTACTTC

V: TRBV5-6
size: -
D: -
J: TRBJ2-1
CDR3: CASSPDISTYNEQFF
DNA: TGTGCCAGCAGCCCGGACATTTCAACCTACAATGAGCAGTTCTTC

V: TRBV11-2
size: -
D: -
J: TRBJ2-3
CDR3: CASSLGEGGHTDTQYF
DNA: TGTGCCAGCAGCTTAGGCGAAGGGGGGCACACAGATACGCAGTATTTT

V: TRBV7-9
size: -
D: TRBD1
J: TRBJ1-2
CDR3: CASSSQGQNYGYTF
DNA: TGTGCCAGCAGCTCACAGGGGCAAAACTATGGCTACACCTTC

V: TRBV7-7
size: -
D: TRBD2
J: TRBJ2-5
CDR3: CASSLGPGLARETQYF
DNA: TGTGCCAGCAGCTTAGGGCCGGGACTAGCGCGTGAGACCCAGTACTTC

V: TRBV5-1
size: -
D: TRBD2
J: TRBJ2-2
CDR3: CASSWPSGGAGTGELFF
DNA: TGCGCCAGCAGCTGGCCTAGCGGGGGGGCCGGCACCGGGGAGCTGTTTTTT

V: TRBV11-2
size: -
D: -
J: TRBJ2-3
CDR3: CASRLYVWTGGADTQYF
DNA: TGTGCCAGCAGACTATATGTCTGGACAGGCGGGGCAGATACGCAGTATTTT

V: TRBV2
size: -
D: -
J: TRBJ1-1
CDR3: CAISRGAGTEAFF
DNA: TGTGCCATCAGTCGGGGGGCGGGTACTGAAGCTTTCTTT

V: TRBV28
size: -
D: TRBD1
J: TRBJ2-4
CDR3: CASSTQGAGNIQYF
DNA: TGTGCCAGCAGTACACAGGGGGCTGGGAACATTCAGTACTTC

V: TRBV19
size: -
D: -
J: TRBJ1-6
CDR3: CASSIIGGARLNNSPLHF
DNA: TGTGCCAGTAGTATAATCGGAGGGGCGCGCCTGAATAATTCACCCCTCCACTTT

V: TRBV5-1
size: -
D: TRBD1
J: TRBJ2-1
CDR3: CASSQWGQGILLGEQFF
DNA: TGCGCCAGCAGCCAATGGGGACAGGGCATTCTTCTGGGGGAGCAGTTCTTC

V: TRBV6-1
size: -
D: TRBD1
J: TRBJ1-5
CDR3: CASSGQGSQPQHF
DNA: TGTGCCAGCAGTGGACAGGGTAGCCAGCCCCAGCATTTT

V: TRBV5-1
size: -
D: TRBD2
J: TRBJ2-1
CDR3: CASRVLAGSGEQFF
DNA: TGCGCCAGCAGAGTTCTAGCGGGGTCTGGTGAGCAGTTCTTC

V: TRBV19
size: -
D: -
J: TRBJ1-1
CDR3: CASSIGQGTEAFF
DNA: TGTGCCAGTAGTATTGGTCAGGGGACTGAAGCTTTCTTT

V: TRBV4-3
size: -
D: -
J: TRBJ1-6
CDR3: CASSQDEFGSPLHF
DNA: TGCGCCAGCAGCCAAGATGAGTTCGGATCACCCCTCCACTTT

V: TRBV9
size: -
D: -
J: TRBJ2-3
CDR3: CASNLGVHTDTQYF
DNA: TGTGCCAGCAACTTGGGGGTCCACACAGATACGCAGTATTTT

V: TRBV25-1
size: once
D: -
J: TRBJ2-7
CDR3: CASSEFRTYYEQYF
DNA: TGTGCCAGCAGTGAATTCCGCACGTACTACGAGCAGTACTTC

V: TRBV29-1
size: -
D: TRBD1
J: TRBJ2-7
CDR3: CSVRDRYEQYF
DNA: TGCAGCGTCCGGGACAGGTACGAGCAGTACTTC

V: TRBV6-6
size: -
D: -
J: TRBJ1-5
CDR3: CASSYRDNQPQHF
DNA: TGTGCCAGCAGTTACAGGGATAATCAGCCCCAGCATTTT

V: TRBV29-1
size: -
D: TRBD2
J: TRBJ2-7
CDR3: CSVEGGYEQYF
DNA: TGCAGCGTTGAGGGAGGGTACGAGCAGTACTTC

V: TRBV7-2
size: -
D: TRBD1
J: TRBJ1-4
CDR3: CASSNRGSNEKLFF
DNA: TGTGCCAGCAGCAACAGGGGTAGTAATGAAAAACTGTTTTTT

V: TRBV30
size: -
D: -
J: TRBJ2-1
CDR3: CAWSAHLGASLRHEQFF
DNA: TGTGCCTGGAGTGCACACCTGGGGGCTAGCTTGCGCCATGAGCAGTTCTTC

V: TRBV28
size: once
D: -
J: TRBJ2-5
CDR3: CASSRKETQYF
DNA: TGTGCCAGCAGCCGCAAAGAGACCCAGTACTTC

V: TRBV5-4
size: -
D: TRBD1
J: TRBJ1-4
CDR3: CASSPGQVNEKLFF
DNA: TGTGCCAGCAGCCCGGGACAGGTGAATGAAAAACTGTTTTTT

V: TRBV28
size: -
D: TRBD2
J: TRBJ2-3
CDR3: CAIAGGGTDTQYF
DNA: TGTGCCATAGCGGGGGGCGGGACAGATACGCAGTATTTT

V: TRBV5-6
size: -
D: -
J: TRBJ1-1
CDR3: CASNLFGFKGSGTEAFF
DNA: TGTGCCAGCAACCTTTTTGGATTTAAGGGGTCGGGCACTGAAGCTTTCTTT